The 28 T cell receptor beta chains in this list originate from one sample, sequenced in a study of blood T cells in healthy people across ages. Then a second PCR, running about 6 to 11 cycles, was carried out with a sample-barcoded 5' primer and a J-beta primer mix. TCRdb reprocessed the 5' RACE reads via MiXCR and lists one record per CDR3 protein. The repertoire has approximately 690,000 distinct CDR3 sequences, roughly three fifths of them found once; the top ten carry over 30%. Specimen: blood. These receptors were obtained from a man between 60 and 75 years old in good health.

This clonotype has just one count. The CDR3 is CSAPASYEAFF. For the CDR3, the DNA is TGCAGTGCCCCCGCTAGTTATGAAGCTTTCTTT. The rearrangement joins TRBV20-1 to TRBJ1-1, with D unclear. Germline CDR1 DFQATT, CDR2 SNEGSKA (reference sequence). The V and J ends lost 6 bases and 7 bases respectively, with 12 bases between them. The CDR3 length is 11 residues.

In its sample, this clonotype was seen a few times. The chain couples TRBV20-1 to TRBJ2-5; the match to TRBD2 covers 13 bases. With V trimmed by 0 bases and J by 2 bases, 6 bases remained unmatched. The CDR3 spans 17 residues. The germline V gene encodes CDR1 DFQATT and CDR2 SNEGSKA (reference sequence). CDR3 nucleotide sequence: TGCAGTGCTAGAGAGCCCCGGGGACTAGCGGGACAAGAGACCCAGTACTTC. This codes for CSAREPRGLAGQETQYF.

This clonotype was seen a handful of times. CDR3: CASSLGQGHKETQYF. The CDR3 DNA is TGCGCCAGCAGCTTGGGACAGGGCCACAAGGAGACCCAGTACTTC. This rearrangement joins TRBV5-1 to TRBJ2-5, with 7 bases identical to TRBD1. This CDR3 comprises 15 residues. CDR1 is SGHRS and CDR2 is YFSETQ in the germline V gene. Trimming removed 0 bases from V and 5 bases from J; junction bases left unmatched: 7. Filled out from reference TRBV5-1 and TRBJ2-5, the complete variable domain reads KAGVTQTPRYLIKTRGQQVTLSCSPISGHRSVSWYQQTPGQGLQFLFEYFSETQRNKGNFPGRFSGRQFSNSRSEMNVSTLELGDSALYLCASSLGQGHKETQYFGPGTRLLVL.

This clonotype showed up just once. This rearrangement joins TRBV20-1 to TRBJ1-4; TRBD1 might be the D (6 bases). This CDR3 region has 15 residues. Trimming removed 5 bases from V and 0 bases from J, with 13 bases in between. CDR1 DFQATT and CDR2 SNEGSKA come from the germline V gene (reference sequence). CDR3: CSAGGGRATNEKLFF. The DNA for the CDR3 is TGCAGTGCTGGGGGGGGCAGAGCAACTAATGAAAAACTGTTTTTT.

The V gene is TRBV28, the J gene TRBJ1-4, with D tentatively TRBD1 (5 bases). V was shortened by 7 bases and J by 7 bases, with 10 bases between the two germline ends. The CDR3 has 12 amino acids. Looked up from germline, CDR1 is MDHEN and CDR2 is SYDVKM. CDR3 sequence reads: CASTGASEKLFF. DNA of the CDR3: TGTGCCAGCACCGGGGCCTCTGAAAAACTGTTTTTT.

The chain joins TRBV30 to TRBJ1-5; 7 positions match TRBD1. The germline V gene encodes CDR1 GTSNPN and CDR2 SVGIG (reference sequence). The V segment lost 3 bases and the J segment 3 bases; nucleotides outside the gene matches: 5. This CDR3 region has 14 residues. DNA of the CDR3: TGTGCCTGGAGCAGAGGGGGCCACAATCAGCCCCAGCATTTT. Translated: CAWSRGGHNQPQHF. Drawing the rest from reference TRBV30 and TRBJ1-5, the complete variable domain is SQTIHQWPATLVQPVGSPLSLECTVEGTSNPNLYWYRQAAGRGLQLLFYSVGIGQISSEVPQNLSASRPQDRQFILSSKKLLLSDSGFYLCAWSRGGHNQPQHFGDGTRLSIL.

This clonotype was picked up many times. The V call is TRBV20-1, the J call TRBJ1-5, with D possibly matching TRBD1 (5 bases). Trimming pared 3 bases from V and 2 bases from J, leaving 11 bases between. Germline V CDR1 and CDR2: DFQATT, SNEGSKA (reference sequence). The CDR3 runs to 14 residues. The CDR3 coding sequence is TGCAGTGCTAGTCGGGGGGGAGGCAATCAGCCCCAGCATTTT. Amino acid sequence: CSASRGGGNQPQHF.

The rearrangement links TRBV29-1 to TRBJ2-6; TRBD1 matches 10 bases. From germline, CDR1 is SQVTM and CDR2 ANQGSEA. The CDR3 has 16 residues. V dropped 5 bases and J dropped 4; count of bases not matched to a gene: 8. This CDR3 is CSVTGTGVTGANVLTF. DNA for the CDR3: TGCAGCGTTACCGGGACAGGGGTTACCGGGGCCAACGTCCTGACTTTC.

Only a few counts were recorded for this clonotype. The chain couples TRBV4-2 to TRBJ2-1; D is perhaps TRBD2 (6 bases). V lost 0 bases and J 0 bases, leaving 9 bases between the germline ends. In germline, CDR1 is LGHNA, CDR2 YNFKEQ. This CDR3 comprises 16 residues. Here the CDR3 DNA reads TGTGCCAGCAGCCAAGACCGGGGGAACTCCTACAATGAGCAGTTCTTC. Residues: CASSQDRGNSYNEQFF.

V usage is TRBV20-1 and J usage is TRBJ2-3; D not certain. Trimming cost V 3 bases and J 6 bases, with 10 bases left between them. From germline, CDR1 is DFQATT and CDR2 SNEGSKA (reference sequence). The CDR3 has 12 amino acids. In DNA form, the CDR3 reads TGCAGTGCTAGTCCCGCACGGGATACGCAGTATTTT. Its translation is CSASPARDTQYF.

Details on this clonotype: One end of the junction fails to match germline, which may point to a read error. The genes are TRBV5-6 and TRBJ1-2; no clear D gene. The germline V gene encodes CDR1 SGHDT and CDR2 YYEEEE. There are 15 residues in the CDR3. This CDR3 reads CASGLERQVGYGYTF. The DNA of the CDR3 is TGTGCCAGCGGCTTGGAGCGGCAGGTGGGGTATGGCTACACCTTC.

Only a few counts were recorded for this clonotype. The CDR3 DNA is TGCAGTGTCACCCGGGACAGGGTGCTGAGGGAGACCCAGTACTTC. Translating it yields CSVTRDRVLRETQYF. V usage is TRBV20-1 and J usage is TRBJ2-5, with 9 bases that match TRBD1. The germline gives CDR1 DFQATT, CDR2 SNEGSKA (reference sequence). The CDR3 spans 15 residues. J lost 5 bases, V lost 7 bases, and 14 bases had no gene match.

The J gene is TRBJ1-2, the V gene TRBV11-2; D remains unclear. This CDR3 contains 14 residues. Trimming shortened V by 5 bases and J by 2 bases, and 12 bases separated the two germline ends. Germline CDR1 SGHAT, CDR2 FQNNGV. CDR3 protein: CASSPRPGNYGYTF. CDR3 nucleotides: TGTGCCAGCAGCCCCCGGCCCGGGAACTATGGCTACACCTTC.

The chain employs TRBV5-1 and TRBJ2-3; D possibly corresponds to TRBD1 (6 bases). Germline lookup yields CDR1 SGHRS and CDR2 YFSETQ. The V and J ends lost 4 bases and 3 bases respectively, with 15 bases between them. The CDR3 is 15 amino acids. The CDR3 region has the DNA TGCGCCAGCAGCCCCAGGACAGATCGTACAGATACGCAGTATTTT. This codes for CASSPRTDRTDTQYF.

The V call is TRBV15, the J call TRBJ1-2; tentative D call: TRBD1 (5 bases). The CDR3 length is 17 residues. Germline V gene lookup returns CDR1 LNHNV and CDR2 YYDKDF (reference sequence). V was shortened by 0 bases and J by 4 bases, with 18 bases between the two germline ends. CDR3 sequence: CATSREVGRVTRYGYTF. Written as DNA, the CDR3 is TGTGCCACCAGCAGAGAGGTGGGCAGGGTAACACGCTATGGCTACACCTTC.

The chain recombines TRBV20-1 with TRBJ1-5; 9 nucleotides match TRBD1. Germline CDR1 DFQATT, CDR2 SNEGSKA (reference sequence). The CDR3 has 14 amino acids. The CDR3 spells CGGPDRGENQPQHF. The CDR3 DNA follows: TGCGGTGGACCGGACAGGGGCGAGAATCAGCCCCAGCATTTT.

The gene calls are TRBV27 and TRBJ2-7, with 8 bases lining up with TRBD1. CDR1 is MNHEY and CDR2 is SMNVEV in the germline V gene (reference sequence). The CDR3 has 15 residues. V lost 6 bases, J lost 3 bases, and 10 bases stayed unmatched. CDR3 in DNA: TGTGCCAGCAGATCCCAGGGGGCTGGAAGCTACGAGCAGTACTTC. Translating it yields CASRSQGAGSYEQYF.

This clonotype has just a few counts. The chain employs TRBV7-8 and TRBJ2-7, with unresolved D. Trimming cost V 5 bases and J 3 bases, with 20 bases left between them. Looked up from germline, CDR1 is SGHVS and CDR2 is FQNEAQ. The CDR3 sequence is 16 residues long. CDR3 in DNA: TGTGCCAGCAGCCCCACGGACGGGTCCTTCGACTACGAGCAGTACTTC. This sequence encodes CASSPTDGSFDYEQYF.

The CDR3 nucleotides are TGTGCCAGCAGCCAAGGGGTGTCAAATTCACCCCTCCACTTT. The encoded protein is CASSQGVSNSPLHF. The V call is TRBV7-9, the J call TRBJ1-6; a weak D match, TRBD1 (5 bases). The germline V gene has CDR1 SEHNR and CDR2 FQNEAQ (reference sequence). V was shortened by 5 bases and J by 7 bases, with 12 bases between the two germline ends. The length of the CDR3 is 14 residues.

The count of this clonotype is one. The V gene is TRBV25-1, the J gene TRBJ1-3; unclear D gene. Per the germline V gene, CDR1 is MGHDK and CDR2 is SYGVNS. Between the trimmed V and J ends, which lost 6 bases and 0 bases, there was a span of 6 bases. The CDR3 extends over 13 amino acids. This chain's CDR3 is CASSARSGNTIYF. In DNA form, the CDR3 reads TGTGCCAGCAGCGCTCGCTCTGGAAACACCATATATTTT.

Concerning this clonotype itself: The junction differs from germline at one of its ends, possibly a read error. CDR3 sequence (DNA): TGCAGTGCCAGAGATCGTTCGGGGGACAGGGGAGCCAAAAACATTCAGTACTTC. Its protein product is CSARDRSGDRGAKNIQYF. This chain joins TRBV20-1 and TRBJ2-4; 10 positions agree with TRBD1. The CDR3 sequence is 18 residues long. Germline CDR1 reads DFQATT; CDR2 reads SNEGSKA (reference sequence).

The chain recombines TRBV9 with TRBJ1-4, with 9 bases that match TRBD1. Germline trimming cut 4 bases from V and 8 bases from J; bases unmatched to any gene: 12. The CDR3 loop spans 16 amino acids. CDR1 is SGDLS and CDR2 is YYNGEE in the germline V gene. As DNA, the CDR3 is TGTGCCAGCAGCACATTGGGGGGGACAGGGAGAGAAAAACTGTTTTTT. Protein product: CASSTLGGTGREKLFF.

This clonotype was recorded a few times. The junction departs from germline at one end; a sequencing error may be responsible. V gene TRBV7-8 combines with J gene TRBJ2-7; the D is unclear. Gene TRBJ2-4 matches the end of the DNA better, so the J call may be wrong. Germline CDR1 SGHVS, CDR2 FQNEAQ. The CDR3 has 14 residues. CDR3 protein: CASSHSIAKDIQYF. For the CDR3, the DNA is TGTGCCAGCAGCCACAGTATAGCCAAAGACATTCAGTACTTC.

The chain recombines TRBV9 with TRBJ2-1; 8 nucleotides agree with TRBD1. The V gene's germline CDR1 is SGDLS and CDR2 YYNGEE. The CDR3 covers 15 residues. J was trimmed by 7 bases and V by 0 bases; bases with no gene match: 6. The CDR3 here is CASSVAGQANNEQFF. The CDR3 nucleotides read TGTGCCAGCAGCGTAGCGGGACAGGCAAATAATGAGCAGTTCTTC.

This clonotype was counted a single time. This sequence joins TRBV10-3 and TRBJ2-5; D is tentatively TRBD1 or TRBD2 (5 bases each). CDR1 is ENHRY, CDR2 SYGVKD, per germline. This CDR3 has 12 residues. The DNA for the CDR3 is TGTGCAACTAACTGGGGCGGGGAGACCCAGTACTTC. This sequence encodes CATNWGGETQYF.

The chain uses TRBV20-1 and TRBJ2-7; the match to TRBD1 covers 7 bases. V trimming: 3 bases; J trimming: 0 bases; junction bases outside the gene matches: 8. This CDR3 is 15 amino acids long. Germline loops: CDR1 DFQATT, CDR2 SNEGSKA (reference sequence). In DNA, the CDR3 is TGCAGTGCTAGGCAGGGGACAGTGCGCTCCTACGAGCAGTACTTC. It codes for CSARQGTVRSYEQYF.

The rearrangement joins TRBV28 to TRBJ2-7; 7 nucleotides agree with TRBD1. After removal of 3 bases from V and 0 bases from J, the junction contained 2 bases not matched to a gene. Germline V gene data show CDR1 as MDHEN and CDR2 as SYDVKM. The CDR3 covers 14 residues. The CDR3 DNA sequence: TGTGCCAGCAGTTTCACAGGGGTCTCCTACGAGCAGTACTTC. Amino acid sequence: CASSFTGVSYEQYF.

This clonotype turned up a few times. The V call is TRBV3-1, the J call TRBJ1-4; 8 nucleotides agree with TRBD1. Trimming removed 1 base from V and 6 bases from J; junction bases left unmatched: 4. This CDR3 spans 15 amino acids. In germline, CDR1 is LGHDT, CDR2 YNNKEL (reference sequence). DNA for the CDR3: TGTGCCAGCAGCCAAGGACAGGGGTTCGATGAAAAACTGTTTTTT. This translates into CASSQGQGFDEKLFF.